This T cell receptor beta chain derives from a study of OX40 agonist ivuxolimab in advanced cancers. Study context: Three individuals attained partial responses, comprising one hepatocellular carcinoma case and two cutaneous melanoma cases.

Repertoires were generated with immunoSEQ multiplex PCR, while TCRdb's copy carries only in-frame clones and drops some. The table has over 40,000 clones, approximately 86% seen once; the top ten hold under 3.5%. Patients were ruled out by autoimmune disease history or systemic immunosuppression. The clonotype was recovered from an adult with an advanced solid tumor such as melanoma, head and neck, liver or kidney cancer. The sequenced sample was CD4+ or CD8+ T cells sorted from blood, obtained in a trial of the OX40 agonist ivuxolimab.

CDR3 DNA: TGCGCCAGCAGCCTCTTCCGGGGGGCAGGTGGCTACACCTTC. Translating gives CASSLFRGAGGYTF. The chain recombines TRBV4-1 with TRBJ1-2; a possible D gene is TRBD1 (6 bases). V was clipped by 4 bases and J by 7 bases, with 16 bases between them. Looked up from germline, CDR1 is MGHRA and CDR2 is YSYEKL. This CDR3 is 14 amino acids long.